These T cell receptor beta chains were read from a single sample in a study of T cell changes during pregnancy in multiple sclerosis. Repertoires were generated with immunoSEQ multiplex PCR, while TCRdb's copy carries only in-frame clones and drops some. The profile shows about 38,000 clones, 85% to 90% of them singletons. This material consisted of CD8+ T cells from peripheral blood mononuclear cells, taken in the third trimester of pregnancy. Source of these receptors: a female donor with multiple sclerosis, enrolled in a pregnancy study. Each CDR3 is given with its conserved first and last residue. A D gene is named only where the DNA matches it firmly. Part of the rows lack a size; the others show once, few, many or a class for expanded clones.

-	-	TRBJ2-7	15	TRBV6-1	TGTGCCACCTGGACAGATTTCACCCTCCCCTACGAGCAGTACTTC	CATWTDFTLPYEQYF
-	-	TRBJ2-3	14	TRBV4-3	TGCGCCAGCAGCGGGGCGGCAGGGGCAGATACGCAGTATTTT	CASSGAAGADTQYF
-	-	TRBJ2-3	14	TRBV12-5	TGTGCTAGTGGAACCTGGGGCGGCACAGATACGCAGTATTTT	CASGTWGGTDTQYF
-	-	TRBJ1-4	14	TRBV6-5	TGTGCCAGCACCCGGGGTGGAACTAATGAAAAACTGTTTTTT	CASTRGGTNEKLFF
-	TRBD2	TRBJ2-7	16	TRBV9	TGTGCCAGCAGCGTAGGTGGGGGGGAGGGGTCCTACGAGCAGTACTTC	CASSVGGGEGSYEQYF
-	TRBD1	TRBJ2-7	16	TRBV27	TGTGCCAGCAGTCCCCCTCCCCGGACAGGGACCTACGAGCAGTACTTC	CASSPPPRTGTYEQYF
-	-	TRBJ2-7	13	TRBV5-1	TGCGCCAGCACCCCTGAGAACTCCTACGAGCAGTACTTC	CASTPENSYEQYF
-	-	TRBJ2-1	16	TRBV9	TGTGCCAGCAGCGTAGCTGGCGGGGAAGCAATTGATGAGCAGTTCTTC	CASSVAGGEAIDEQFF
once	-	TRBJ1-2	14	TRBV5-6	TGTGCCAGCAGCCCTGGGACTGAGTCGGTGGGCTACACCTTC	CASSPGTESVGYTF
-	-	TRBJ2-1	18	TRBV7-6	TGTGCCAGCACCGTAGGGGTGACCCGCGAGGTGTTTCCGAATGAGCAGTTCTTC	CASTVGVTREVFPNEQFF
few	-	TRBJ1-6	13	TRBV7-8	TGTGCCAGCAGCTTCACCCGGAATTCACCCCTCCACTTT	CASSFTRNSPLHF
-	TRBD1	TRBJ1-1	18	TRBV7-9	TGTGCCAGCAACCCGCCCGTGACAGGGGGCTTTATGAACACTGAAGCTTTCTTT	CASNPPVTGGFMNTEAFF
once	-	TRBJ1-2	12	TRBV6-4	TGTGCCAGCAGAGGACAGTCTGTCGGCTACACCTTC	CASRGQSVGYTF
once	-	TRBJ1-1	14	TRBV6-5	TGTGCCAGCAGTTGGGCGGGGGGGAACACTGAAGCTTTCTTT	CASSWAGGNTEAFF
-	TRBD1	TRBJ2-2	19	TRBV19	TGTGCCAGTAGCTCCCCTAGACAGGGGACAAGTACGAACACCGGGGAGCTGTTTTTT	CASSSPRQGTSTNTGELFF
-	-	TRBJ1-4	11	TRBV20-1	TGCAGTGCTAGGGGCAGCGAAAAACTGTTTTTT	CSARGSEKLFF
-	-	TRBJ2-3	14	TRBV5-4	TGTGCCAGCAGCTTGGAAGGGGTCACAGATACGCAGTATTTT	CASSLEGVTDTQYF
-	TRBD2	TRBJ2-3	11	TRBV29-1	TGCAGCGTTCACGGGGGGATTAGGCAGTATTTT	CSVHGGIRQYF
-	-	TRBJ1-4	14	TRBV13	TGTGCCAGCACCGGTCTCCGGTCGGGAGAAAAACTGTTTTTT	CASTGLRSGEKLFF
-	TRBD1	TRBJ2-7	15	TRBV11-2	TGTGCCAGCAGCATCCACCACAGGGGTCGATACGAGCAGTACTTC	CASSIHHRGRYEQYF
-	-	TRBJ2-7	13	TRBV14	TGTGCCAGCAGCCAGCCGGGCTCCTACGAGCAGTACTTC	CASSQPGSYEQYF
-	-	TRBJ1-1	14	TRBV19	TGTGCCAGTAGACTAGACGGGGAAGCTTTAGGAGCTTTCTTT	CASRLDGEALGAFF
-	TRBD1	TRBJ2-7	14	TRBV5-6	TGTGCCAGCAGCTTGGGGGACAGTCCCTACGAGCAGTACTTC	CASSLGDSPYEQYF